This T cell receptor (beta chain) was sequenced for a study of PD-1 blockade in mismatch repair-deficient tumors. Germline CDR1 and CDR2: MNHEY and SMNVEV (reference sequence). The CDR3 spans 12 residues. Unmatched junction bases numbered 1, after V lost 3 bases and J lost 5 bases. PCR or immunohistochemistry showed mismatch repair deficiency in every enrolled patient. TCRs were sequenced from a few patients responding to pembrolizumab. General study points: Rapid post-treatment expansion, then contraction, generally preceding radiologic response, marked tumor-resident clones.

This clone ranks as large. The antigen is unknown. Generated by immunoSEQ multiplex PCR, the TCRdb table keeps only in-frame clones and is missing some. The sample yields about 68,000 clones, around 73% seen once. The specimen comprised peripheral blood, sampled 2 weeks after starting pembrolizumab. The gene calls are TRBV27 and TRBJ2-7; 7 positions agree with TRBD2. This clonotype was obtained from an adult with mismatch repair-deficient cancer. The CDR3 DNA reads TGTGCCAGCAGTTTGGGGGGGGACGAGCAGTACTTC. Amino acids: CASSLGGDEQYF.